One and the same sample provided the 27 T cell receptor beta chains below, sequenced in a study of blood T cell repertoires in COVID-19. The repertoire was sequenced with immunoSEQ multiplex PCR; TCRdb's copy has only in-frame clones and lacks some. The sample lists approximately 310,000 clones, roughly 89% occurring once. The specimen sequenced was PBMCs or T cells enriched from blood (not recorded which). The receptors stem from a man in his sixties who had recovered from COVID-19.

V is TRBV9 and J is TRBJ2-7, with a possible D match to TRBD2 (6 bases). The CDR3 has 16 residues. CDR1 is SGDLS and CDR2 is YYNGEE in the germline V gene. The ends were cut back, 3 bases at V and 1 base at J, with 17 bases in the middle. The CDR3 nucleotides are TGTGCCAGCAGCGCCTCGGAGGGGCGGGTGTCCTACGAGCAGTACTTC. Residues: CASSASEGRVSYEQYF.

V is TRBV9 and J is TRBJ1-3; D gene unclear. The V end lost 7 bases, the J end lost 0 bases, and 8 bases lay between the germline ends. The CDR3 consists of 13 residues. CDR1 is SGDLS and CDR2 is YYNGEE in the germline V gene. The CDR3 sequence is CASAQSSGNTIYF. For the CDR3, the DNA is TGTGCCAGCGCACAGAGCTCTGGAAACACCATATATTTT.

This sequence joins TRBV16 and TRBJ1-2; D possibly corresponds to TRBD1 (6 bases). CDR3 length: 17 residues. CDR1 and CDR2 from the germline V gene are KGHSY and FQNENV. V was cut by 4 bases and J by 6 bases, with 24 bases left in between. The CDR3 protein is CASSLNHISQGKDGYTF. DNA of the CDR3: TGTGCCAGCAGCCTAAACCACATATCTCAGGGGAAGGATGGCTACACCTTC.

The rearrangement joins TRBV7-2 to TRBJ2-5; TRBD2 is a possible D gene (6 bases). The CDR3 runs 15 residues. Trimming cost V 3 bases and J 5 bases, with 16 bases left between them. Germline V CDR1 and CDR2: SGHTA, FQGNSA. CDR3 loop: CASSFRAGLGETQYF. CDR3 coding DNA: TGTGCCAGCAGCTTTCGGGCGGGATTAGGGGAGACCCAGTACTTC.

This chain joins TRBV7-9 and TRBJ1-4; 7 bases map to TRBD1. This CDR3 spans 14 amino acids. Germline V CDR1 and CDR2: SEHNR, FQNEAQ (reference sequence). V lost 5 bases and J lost 6; bases outside the gene matches: 6. The DNA for the CDR3 is TGTGCCAGCAGCCAGACAGGGCTGGATGAAAAACTGTTTTTT. Amino acids: CASSQTGLDEKLFF. Supplemented by reference TRBV7-9 and TRBJ1-4, the full variable domain reads DTGVSQNPRHKITKRGQNVTFRCDPISEHNRLYWYRQTLGQGPEFLTYFQNEAQLEKSRLLSDRFSAERPKGSFSTLEIQRTEQGDSAMYLCASSQTGLDEKLFFGSGTQLSVL.

The chain combines TRBV30 with TRBJ1-4; D unclear. Between the trimmed V and J ends, which lost 8 bases and 0 bases, there was a span of 16 bases. The CDR3 contains 15 residues. CDR1 and CDR2 from the germline V gene are GTSNPN and SVGIG (reference sequence). In nucleotides, the CDR3 is TGTGCCACATCTGGTGACGGGGCAACTAATGAAAAACTGTTTTTT. Encoded protein: CATSGDGATNEKLFF.

The chain employs TRBV5-1 and TRBJ1-2; 11 nucleotides align to TRBD1. Germline CDR1 reads SGHRS; CDR2 reads YFSETQ. The V and J ends lost 4 bases and 5 bases, in that order; junction bases with no gene match: 7. CDR3 length: 15 residues. CDR3 nucleotide sequence: TGCGCCAGCAGCCCAAGGACAGGGGGCGATTATGGCTACACCTTC. As protein: CASSPRTGGDYGYTF.

The chain has TRBV21-1 and TRBJ2-1; the table's D gene call, TRBD1, was not cross checked with the DNA. TRBV21-1 is termed a pseudogene. The CDR3 runs to 17 residues. CDR3 nucleotides: TGTGCCAGCAGCCATGGGCATGGGGCGAGCTCCTACAATGAGCAGTTCTTC. This encodes CASSHGHGASSYNEQFF.

The chain uses TRBV10-3 and TRBJ2-1; 12 positions match TRBD2. Per germline, CDR1 ENHRY and CDR2 SYGVKD. CDR3 length: 17 residues. Trimming cost V 5 bases and J 4 bases; bases outside gene matches: 9. CDR3 residues: CAISPLAGGLGYNEQFF. DNA for the CDR3: TGTGCCATCAGTCCTCTAGCGGGAGGGCTCGGGTACAATGAGCAGTTCTTC.

This clone came up once. CDR3 in DNA: TGTGCCAGCAGCTTAAGGTCGTTCACAGGGATAACCGGGGAGCTGTTTTTT. It specifies CASSLRSFTGITGELFF. The chain uses TRBV7-6 and TRBJ2-2; D may be TRBD1 (6 bases). CDR1 SGHVS and CDR2 FNYEAQ come from the germline V gene. Trimming removed 2 bases from V and 5 bases from J, with 18 bases in between. This CDR3 region has 17 residues.

This sequence joins TRBV28 and TRBJ1-1; possible D gene TRBD1, 6 bases. The CDR3 runs 12 residues. Germline V gives CDR1 MDHEN, CDR2 SYDVKM. V lost 8 bases to trimming and J lost 1 base, with 8 bases between them. CDR3 DNA sequence: TGTGCCAGCTTGACAGGGAACACTGAAGCTTTCTTT. It codes for CASLTGNTEAFF.

The CDR3 region has the DNA TGTGCCAGCTCACCTCCCGGACAGGTTGCTGGGGCCAACGTCCTGACTTTC. The encoded protein is CASSPPGQVAGANVLTF. The chain recombines TRBV18 with TRBJ2-6; TRBD1 matches 7 bases. Looked up from germline, CDR1 is KGHSH and CDR2 is LQKENI. CDR3 length: 17 residues. Trimming at V came to 3 bases and at J to 2 bases, leaving 7 bases not matched to a gene.

The gene calls are TRBV4-3 and TRBJ1-1; D is possibly TRBD1 (6 bases). Germline CDR1 reads LGHNA; CDR2 reads YSLEER. There are 15 residues in the CDR3. V lost 0 bases to trimming and J lost 6 bases, with 14 bases between them. CDR3 sequence reads: CASSQDMGAWAEAFF. As DNA, the CDR3 is TGCGCCAGCAGCCAAGATATGGGGGCTTGGGCTGAAGCTTTCTTT.

The V and J genes are TRBV7-8 and TRBJ1-4; TRBD1 matches 9 bases. The CDR3 loop spans 13 amino acids. Germline trimming cut 2 bases from V and 17 bases from J; bases unmatched to any gene: 9. Germline V gene sequence: CDR1 SGHVS, CDR2 FQNEAQ. The CDR3 DNA reads TGTGCCAGCAGCTTAACCACAGGGGGCATGAGTTTTTTT. As protein: CASSLTTGGMSFF.

The V call is TRBV4-3, the J call TRBJ1-5, with D possibly being TRBD1 (6 bases). Germline lookup yields CDR1 LGHNA and CDR2 YSLEER. The CDR3 contains 17 residues. V was shortened by 4 bases and J by 4 bases, with 20 bases between the two germline ends. The CDR3 bases are TGCGCCAGCAGCCCCCAAGCGGGGGCGGCTGGGAATCAGCCCCAGCATTTT. Translation gives CASSPQAGAAGNQPQHF.

The V and J genes are TRBV19 and TRBJ2-1, with TRBD2 identical over 8 bases. V lost 3 bases, J lost 3 bases, and 13 bases stayed unmatched. Germline V lookup: CDR1 LNHDA, CDR2 SQIVND (reference sequence). CDR3 length: 18 amino acids. The DNA of the CDR3 is TGTGCCAGTAGTATTACCCCCCGAACTAGCGGAATCTACAATGAGCAGTTCTTC. Translated, it gives CASSITPRTSGIYNEQFF.

CDR3 coding DNA: TGCAGCGGGAGGGCGTTGTCCTACAATGAGCAGTTCTTC. It encodes CSGRALSYNEQFF. The gene calls are TRBV29-1 and TRBJ2-1, with D possibly matching TRBD2 (6 bases). Germline assignment: CDR1 SQVTM and CDR2 ANQGSEA. CDR3 length equals 13 residues. Trimming took off 7 bases at V and 1 base at J, with 11 bases between the two ends.

The genes are TRBV4-2 and TRBJ1-1; perhaps TRBD1 as D (6 bases). Trimming pared 0 bases from V and 6 bases from J, leaving 14 bases between. The V gene's germline CDR1 is LGHNA and CDR2 YNFKEQ. The CDR3 is made up of 15 amino acids. CDR3: CASSQDSGRGSEAFF. CDR3 bases: TGTGCCAGCAGCCAAGACTCCGGAAGGGGGTCTGAAGCTTTCTTT.

V gene TRBV4-2 combines with J gene TRBJ2-2; maybe TRBD2 (5 bases). With 1 base removed from V and 7 bases from J, the gap between germline ends came to 16 bases. The germline V gene has CDR1 LGHNA and CDR2 YNFKEQ. The CDR3 has 16 residues. DNA for the CDR3: TGTGCCAGCAGCCAAGCTCCCTCAACTAGTAGCGGGGAGCTGTTTTTT. It specifies CASSQAPSTSSGELFF.

The gene calls are TRBV20-1 and TRBJ1-5; D gene ambiguous. The V gene lost 3 bases and the J gene lost 0 bases, with 9 bases spanning the gap. Germline CDR1 reads DFQATT; CDR2 reads SNEGSKA (reference sequence). The CDR3 runs to 14 residues. Here the CDR3 DNA reads TGCAGTGCTAGTCTTGCTAATAGCAATCAGCCCCAGCATTTT. Its translation: CSASLANSNQPQHF.

V and J are TRBV28 and TRBJ1-3; perhaps TRBD1 as D (5 bases). V lost 3 bases to trimming and J lost 0 bases, with 9 bases between them. CDR1 MDHEN and CDR2 SYDVKM come from the germline V gene. The CDR3 has 15 amino acids. CDR3 nucleotide sequence: TGTGCCAGCAGTTTTCCAGGGTACTCTGGAAACACCATATATTTT. Translation: CASSFPGYSGNTIYF.

This sequence joins TRBV27 and TRBJ2-2; D is undetermined. Germline lookup yields CDR1 MNHEY and CDR2 SMNVEV (reference sequence). CDR3 length: 18 amino acids. Trimming removed 4 bases at V and 2 bases at J, with 20 bases between. The DNA of the CDR3 is TGTGCCAGCAGTTCACATCCCCGAGGAATATTAAACACCGGGGAGCTGTTTTTT. Its translation is CASSSHPRGILNTGELFF.

The V and J genes are TRBV14 and TRBJ2-7; D may be TRBD1 (5 bases). This CDR3 spans 16 amino acids. Trimming took off 0 bases at V and 6 bases at J, with 18 bases between the two ends. Germline V lookup: CDR1 SGHDN, CDR2 FVKESK. The CDR3 reads CASSQDRYRVQGEQYF. CDR3 nucleotides: TGTGCCAGCAGCCAAGATCGGTACAGAGTTCAGGGCGAGCAGTACTTC.

J is TRBJ2-7 and V is TRBV5-1; tentatively, D is TRBD1 (6 bases). CDR3 size: 15 residues. Germline CDR1 and CDR2: SGHRS and YFSETQ. V was clipped by 0 bases and J by 6 bases, with 16 bases between them. This CDR3 reads CASSLGTEGLSEQYF. The DNA of the CDR3 is TGCGCCAGCAGCTTGGGGACAGAAGGCTTAAGCGAGCAGTACTTC.

The chain has TRBV18 and TRBJ2-2, with D uncertain. V shed 1 base and J shed 0 bases, with 9 bases lying between them. From germline, CDR1 is KGHSH and CDR2 LQKENI. This CDR3 has 16 amino acids. The chain's CDR3 is CASSPRPTSNTGELFF. CDR3 nucleotide sequence: TGTGCCAGCTCACCACGGCCGACATCGAACACCGGGGAGCTGTTTTTT.

The chain recombines TRBV7-2 with TRBJ2-2, with 10 nucleotides matching TRBD2. Looked up from germline, CDR1 is SGHTA and CDR2 is FQGNSA. The V segment lost 6 bases and the J segment 4 bases; nucleotides outside the gene matches: 11. The CDR3 is 17 residues long. CDR3 nucleotides: TGTGCCAGCAGTCTGAGTGTAGCGGGAGGTGGCACCGGGGAGCTGTTTTTT. It translates to CASSLSVAGGGTGELFF.

The CDR3 reads CASSVRLPNYEQYF. CDR3 coding DNA: TGTGCCAGCAGCGTAAGACTCCCGAACTACGAGCAGTACTTC. This chain connects TRBV9 to TRBJ2-7; D unclear. There are 14 residues in the CDR3. V gave up 1 base and J gave up 3 bases, with 11 bases separating them. CDR1 is SGDLS and CDR2 is YYNGEE in the germline V gene.